This T cell receptor (beta chain) is from a study of T-cell memory formation after mild COVID-19. This clonotype was seen more than once but under ten times. TCRdb reprocessed the 5' RACE reads via MiXCR and lists one record per CDR3 protein. The repertoire has about 150,000 distinct CDR3 sequences, under 30% of them found once; the top ten carry around 22%. The CDR3 runs 14 residues. In germline, CDR1 is MNHEY, CDR2 SMNVEV (reference sequence). V was trimmed by 5 bases and J by 4 bases, leaving 12 bases between them. This TCR was sampled from an adult woman who had mild COVID-19 (a few samples of this study predate the infection). Cell type and time point are not known. Material: PBMCs or a T cell subset sorted from them (not recorded which). The genes are TRBV27 and TRBJ2-1; D is perhaps TRBD1 (5 bases). The CDR3 DNA sequence: TGTGCCAGCAGTCCGCCGCCAGGGTACAATGAGCAGTTCTTC. It is translated as CASSPPPGYNEQFF.